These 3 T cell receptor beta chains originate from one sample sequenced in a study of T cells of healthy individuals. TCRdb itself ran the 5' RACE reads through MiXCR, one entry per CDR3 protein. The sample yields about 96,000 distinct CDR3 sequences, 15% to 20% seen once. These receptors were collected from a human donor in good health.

CDR3 region: CASTTPGTDTQYF. The CDR3 nucleotides are TGTGCCAGCACTACTCCAGGGACAGATACGCAGTATTTT. The genes are TRBV6-5 and TRBJ2-3; a possible D gene is TRBD1 (5 bases). V lost 7 bases and J 3 bases, leaving 11 bases between the germline ends. This CDR3 contains 13 residues. Germline CDR1 is MNHEY and CDR2 is SVGAGI.

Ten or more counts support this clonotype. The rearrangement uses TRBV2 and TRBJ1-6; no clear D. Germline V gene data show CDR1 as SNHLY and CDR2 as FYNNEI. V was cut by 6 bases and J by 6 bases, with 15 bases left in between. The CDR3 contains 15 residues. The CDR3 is CASSAPKDTNSPLHF. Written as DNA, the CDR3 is TGTGCCAGCAGCGCGCCGAAGGATACTAATTCACCCCTCCACTTT.

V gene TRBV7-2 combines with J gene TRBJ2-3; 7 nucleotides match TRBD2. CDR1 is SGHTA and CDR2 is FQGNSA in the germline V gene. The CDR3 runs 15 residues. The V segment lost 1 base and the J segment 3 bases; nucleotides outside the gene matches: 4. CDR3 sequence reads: CASSLGGRGTDTQYF. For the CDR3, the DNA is TGTGCCAGCAGCTTAGGCGGGAGAGGGACAGATACGCAGTATTTT.